These T cell receptor beta chains were read from a single sample in a study of blood T cells in healthy people across ages. TCRdb fed the 5' RACE reads into MiXCR, producing one record per CDR3 protein. The sample contains hundreds of thousands of distinct CDR3 sequences, around 49% of which appear only once. Sequencing was performed on blood. The receptors were gathered from a man aged 25-45 years in good health. Both conserved end residues are part of each CDR3.

CGASDVPEPWGEAFF TRBJ1-1 TRBV20-1
CSARGPIATNEKLFF TRBJ1-4 TRBV20-1
CAWSPGPQETQYF TRBJ2-5 TRBV30
CASRSGTFSYNEQFF TRBJ2-1 TRBV12-3/TRBV12-4
CTSSVGWGNTEAFF TRBJ1-1 TRBV9
CATSLGLAGRNEQFF TRBJ2-1 TRBV24-1
CASSYKVPPRPFF TRBJ1-1 TRBV6-2/TRBV6-3
CASGLNPGADTQYF TRBJ2-3 TRBV7-7
CASSATQGNNEQFF TRBJ2-1 TRBV5-6
CASSRTTRSSYNEQFF TRBJ2-1 TRBV3-1
CASRPGGGRADTQYF TRBJ2-3 TRBV3-1
CSARDLWGTGGRDYGYTF TRBJ1-2 TRBV20-1
CASSFWDSGTEAFF TRBJ1-1 TRBV2
CASIGQAAYEQYF TRBJ2-7 TRBV28
CASSGGLAGVLNEQFF TRBJ2-1 TRBV9
CAWSPFNEQFF TRBJ2-1 TRBV30
CASSLKGPNTGELFF TRBJ2-2 TRBV7-8
CASSSYQGADEQFF TRBJ2-1 TRBV5-1
CASSLGGTGVEKLFF TRBJ1-4 TRBV7-2
CARVQTGTAGENTEAFF TRBJ1-1 TRBV9
CASSEGQGNTEAFF TRBJ1-1 TRBV5-1
CASSQDGTTHWEQFF TRBJ2-1 TRBV3-1
CVSRGRLYGYTF TRBJ1-2 TRBV28
CASSSQGAGQETQYF TRBJ2-5 TRBV12-3/TRBV12-4
CSAPGAGLTEAFF TRBJ1-1 TRBV20-1
CASSLVSSVADTQYF TRBJ2-3 TRBV7-9
CASSYRPNSYNEQFF TRBJ2-1 TRBV6-5
CASSPWGAVGEKLFF TRBJ1-4 TRBV7-9
CASSSTSGGTYEQYF TRBJ2-7 TRBV12-3/TRBV12-4
CSARSKGNQPQHF TRBJ1-5 TRBV20-1
CASSLSSGGLDTQYF TRBJ2-3 TRBV7-2
CASRQTDNEQFF TRBJ2-1 TRBV12-3/TRBV12-4
CASSKEFYEQYF TRBJ2-7 TRBV21-1
CASSGTRLNTEAFF TRBJ1-1 TRBV5-6
CAATPDQNTQYF TRBJ2-3 TRBV10-3
CASSRGQTNYGYTF TRBJ1-2 TRBV3-1
CASSSMNRGETQYF TRBJ2-5 TRBV7-9
CASSLRQVLGDTQYF TRBJ2-3 TRBV12-3/TRBV12-4
CASSLVYGLLYGYTF TRBJ1-2 TRBV27
CATSDTRQAQETQYF TRBJ2-5 TRBV24-1
CASSQETALNTEAFF TRBJ1-1 TRBV4-1
CASSSGQNRVKTDTQYF TRBJ2-3 TRBV27
CASSEGQSAVNTQYF TRBJ2-3 TRBV18
CASSRDRGPGELFF TRBJ2-2 TRBV12-3/TRBV12-4
CASSSRLAGGGTDTQYF TRBJ2-3 TRBV11-2
CASSQRDRVDQPQHF TRBJ1-5 TRBV4-2
CASSHRGGATKNIQYF TRBJ2-4 TRBV3-1
CASSPQGALTETQYF TRBJ2-5 TRBV12-3/TRBV12-4
CASSLYSDTQYF TRBJ2-3 TRBV7-2
CASSSLTGDSYEQYF TRBJ2-7 TRBV5-1
CSARSKGLYEQYF TRBJ2-7 TRBV20-1
CTSSVGQGRTGELFF TRBJ2-2 TRBV9
CASSSPREPNYGYTF TRBJ1-2 TRBV11-3
CSADRLAGGTYNEQFF TRBJ2-1 TRBV20-1
CVSSMDRATSTYNEQFF TRBJ2-1 TRBV19
CASSYRQGRSYEQYF TRBJ2-7 TRBV6-2/TRBV6-3
CSAAGQGAGNEQFF TRBJ2-1 TRBV29-1
CASSQAYRTGGEQYF TRBJ2-7 TRBV3-1